The 27 T cell receptor beta chains reported below all come from one sample, sequenced in a study of blood T cell repertoires in COVID-19. Produced via immunoSEQ multiplex PCR; TCRdb's table is partial and in-frame only. The sample shows around 62,000 clones, roughly 90% of them seen only once. Sample: peripheral blood. The receptors come from a woman aged 60-75 years with acute or convalescent COVID-19.

The V gene is TRBV6-2 or TRBV6-3, the J gene TRBJ1-5, with no clear D. Trimming shortened V by 4 bases and J by 3 bases, and 13 bases separated the two germline ends. The CDR3 is made up of 15 amino acids. From germline, CDR1 is MNHEY and CDR2 SVGEGT. CDR3 DNA: TGTGCCAGCAGTTCCCCCGGAGGGAACAATCAGCCCCAGCATTTT. Its protein product is CASSSPGGNNQPQHF.

This clone ranks as medium-sized. The chain links TRBV5-1 to TRBJ2-1; no clear D gene. From germline, CDR1 is SGHRS and CDR2 YFSETQ. CDR3 size: 11 residues. The V and J ends lost 4 bases and 10 bases respectively, with 9 bases between them. CDR3 protein: CASSHRREQFF. CDR3 sequence (DNA): TGCGCCAGCAGCCATCGCCGGGAGCAGTTCTTC.

This CDR3 reads CASSLGPLAEQYV. The CDR3, as DNA: TGTGCCAGCAGCTTGGGGCCTTTGGCCGAGCAGTACGTC. The gene calls are TRBV5-8 and TRBJ2-7, with D uncertain. The germline V gene has CDR1 SGHTS and CDR2 YDEGEE. The CDR3 contains 13 residues. The V end lost 0 bases, the J end lost 6 bases, and 10 bases lay between the germline ends.

The chain couples TRBV9 to TRBJ2-1, with TRBD2 matching over 10 bases. The CDR3 runs 16 residues. V trimming: 4 bases; J trimming: 3 bases; junction bases outside the gene matches: 7. The germline V gene encodes CDR1 SGDLS and CDR2 YYNGEE. The CDR3 reads CASSSRLAGGYNEQFF. In nucleotides, the CDR3 is TGTGCCAGCAGCTCTCGGTTAGCGGGGGGCTACAATGAGCAGTTCTTC.

The chain employs TRBV6-2 or TRBV6-3 and TRBJ2-3; 9 bases line up with TRBD2. Germline trimming cut 6 bases from V and 0 bases from J; bases unmatched to any gene: 10. CDR3 length equals 17 residues. Germline lookup yields CDR1 MNHEY and CDR2 SVGEGT. The CDR3, as DNA: TGTGCCAGCAGCGCCTTTGGGAGCGGGAGGAGCACAGATACGCAGTATTTT. Encoded protein: CASSAFGSGRSTDTQYF.

This clone occurred once. The chain combines TRBV5-5 with TRBJ1-1; 9 bases line up with TRBD1. Germline-derived CDR1 and CDR2 are SGHKS and YYEKEE (reference sequence). The CDR3 consists of 16 residues. With 4 bases clipped from V and 5 bases from J, the junction kept 12 bases outside the gene matches. The DNA for the CDR3 is TGTGCCAGCAGCCGCGAAATGCGGGGGACAGGGACTGAAGCTTTCTTT. Amino acids: CASSREMRGTGTEAFF.

The chain is built from TRBV7-9 and TRBJ1-5, with D unresolved. Trimming pared 3 bases from V and 4 bases from J, leaving 7 bases between. The germline gives CDR1 SEHNR, CDR2 FQNEAQ (reference sequence). The CDR3 totals 13 residues. For the CDR3, the DNA is TGTGCCAGCAGCTTTGGCTTTAATCAGCCCCAGCATTTT. It translates to CASSFGFNQPQHF.

This chain joins TRBV13 and TRBJ1-6, with 7 bases fitting TRBD1. This CDR3 has 13 residues. The germline CDR1 and CDR2 sequences are PRHDT and FYEKMQ (reference sequence). The V gene end was trimmed by 4 bases and the J gene end by 10 bases; junction bases not matched to a gene: 4. In DNA, the CDR3 is TGTGCCAGCAGCTCGACAGGGCAATCACCCCTCCACTTT. Its protein product is CASSSTGQSPLHF.

CDR3 region: CASSPGQGYEQYV. For the CDR3, the DNA is TGTGCCAGCAGCCCGGGACAGGGCTACGAGCAGTACGTC. This chain uses TRBV27 with TRBJ2-7; 9 nucleotides match TRBD1. With V trimmed by 6 bases and J by 3 bases, 3 bases remained unmatched. This CDR3 region has 13 residues. Germline V lookup: CDR1 MNHEY, CDR2 SMNVEV (reference sequence).

The chain uses TRBV6-5 and TRBJ1-2, with 9 positions matching TRBD1. V shed 4 bases and J 5 bases; nucleotides not matched to a gene: 5. Per germline, CDR1 MNHEY and CDR2 SVGAGI. The CDR3 contains 14 residues. The CDR3 region has the DNA TGTGCCAGCAGTTCACAGGGGGCGGGGTATGGCTACACCTTC. Translating gives CASSSQGAGYGYTF.

The table lists this clone with a few counts. The chain uses TRBV3-1 (or the pseudogene TRBV3-2) and TRBJ1-6, with TRBD1 matching 9 bases. Germline assignment: CDR1 LGHDT and CDR2 YNNKEL (reference sequence). V trimming: 5 bases; J trimming: 7 bases; junction bases outside the gene matches: 6. This CDR3 has 15 residues. Written as DNA, the CDR3 is TGTGCCAGCAGCAGGGGGGACAGGGAAAATTCACCCCTCCACTTT. It codes for CASSRGDRENSPLHF.

The count of this clone is one. This rearrangement joins TRBV4-3 to TRBJ1-3, with D tentatively TRBD1 (6 bases). CDR1 LGHNA and CDR2 YSLEER come from the germline V gene. The CDR3 extends over 16 amino acids. The V gene lost 4 bases and the J gene lost 0 bases, with 13 bases spanning the gap. DNA of the CDR3: TGCGCCAGCAGCCCGGGCGACAGGAGCTCTGGAAACACCATATATTTT. Encoded protein: CASSPGDRSSGNTIYF.

CDR3 DNA: TGTGCCAGCAGTCTTATGGCGGACACTGAAGCTTTCTTT. It yields the protein CASSLMADTEAFF. The V gene is TRBV12-3 or TRBV12-4, the J gene TRBJ1-1; D uncertain. There are 13 residues in the CDR3. Between the trimmed V and J ends, which lost 5 bases and 3 bases, there was a span of 10 bases.

V is TRBV27 and J is TRBJ1-2; maybe TRBD1 (5 bases). With 5 bases removed from V and 3 bases from J, the gap between germline ends came to 22 bases. This CDR3 spans 17 amino acids. Per the germline V gene, CDR1 is MNHEY and CDR2 is SMNVEV (reference sequence). The CDR3 loop reads CASSRTTTAPTYYGYTF. The CDR3 region has the DNA TGTGCCAGCAGTCGAACCACGACAGCCCCGACCTACTATGGCTACACCTTC.

This chain connects TRBV19 to TRBJ2-1, with 7 bases that match TRBD2. The J segment lost 8 bases and the V segment lost 3 bases, leaving 10 bases of the junction unmatched. The CDR3 has 15 residues. Germline CDR1 reads LNHDA; CDR2 reads SQIVND (reference sequence). In nucleotides, the CDR3 is TGTGCCAGTAGTATCTTTTGGGGGGGTATCGATGAGCAGTTCTTC. Protein: CASSIFWGGIDEQFF.

This clone has a single count. This chain uses TRBV9 with TRBJ2-3, with D possibly matching TRBD2 (7 bases). V lost 0 bases and J lost 2, with 19 bases in between. Looked up from germline, CDR1 is SGDLS and CDR2 is YYNGEE. The CDR3 spans 18 residues. The CDR3 is CASSVGKGRDKTTDTQYF. CDR3 nucleotides: TGTGCCAGCAGCGTAGGTAAGGGGAGGGACAAGACCACAGATACGCAGTATTTT.

This clone was observed a single time. The V call is TRBV10-1, the J call TRBJ1-4, with 10 positions matching TRBD1. The germline gives CDR1 WNHNN, CDR2 SYGVQD (reference sequence). The V and J ends lost 5 bases and 0 bases, in that order; junction bases with no gene match: 3. This CDR3 region has 16 residues. Here the CDR3 reads CASSQGQGATNEKLFF. The CDR3 DNA is TGCGCCAGCAGTCAAGGACAGGGGGCAACTAATGAAAAACTGTTTTTT.

The CDR3 DNA sequence: TGTGCCTGGAGTTCGGGACAGGGGGTCTATCAGCCCCAGCATTTT. This gives the protein CAWSSGQGVYQPQHF. The chain uses TRBV30 and TRBJ1-5; the match to TRBD1 covers 11 bases. CDR1 GTSNPN and CDR2 SVGIG come from the germline V gene (reference sequence). CDR3 length: 15 residues. With 2 bases clipped from V and 5 bases from J, the junction kept 5 bases outside the gene matches.

This chain joins TRBV6-6 and TRBJ1-1; possible D gene TRBD1, 5 bases. Germline loops: CDR1 MNHNY, CDR2 SVGAGI (reference sequence). The V and J ends lost 6 bases and 7 bases respectively, with 15 bases between them. This CDR3 is built from 13 residues. The CDR3: CASSYLSDSEAFF. In DNA, the CDR3 is TGTGCCAGCAGCTACCTCTCCGACAGTGAAGCTTTCTTT.

The chain employs TRBV19 and TRBJ1-2; 9 bases map to TRBD1. V gave up 5 bases and J gave up 1 base; unmatched junction bases: 8. Germline V lookup: CDR1 LNHDA, CDR2 SQIVND (reference sequence). CDR3 length equals 16 residues. As DNA, the CDR3 is TGTGCCAGTAGTCCAACCCGGGACAGGGTTAACTATGGCTACACCTTC. Protein: CASSPTRDRVNYGYTF.

Here the CDR3 DNA reads TGCAGCGTTTCCCTAGGGACGGGAGGGGAAAAACTGTTTTTT. This sequence encodes CSVSLGTGGEKLFF. V and J are TRBV29-1 and TRBJ1-4; a weak D match, TRBD1 (5 bases). In germline, CDR1 is SQVTM, CDR2 ANQGSEA. V gave up 5 bases and J gave up 8 bases, with 18 bases separating them. This CDR3 region has 14 residues.

The rearrangement joins TRBV9 to TRBJ1-1; weak D call: TRBD1 (6 bases). Trimming removed 3 bases at V and 0 bases at J, with 9 bases between. The germline V gene has CDR1 SGDLS and CDR2 YYNGEE. The CDR3 has 14 amino acids. CDR3 amino acids: CASSAGQMNTEAFF. The DNA for the CDR3 is TGTGCCAGCAGCGCTGGACAGATGAACACTGAAGCTTTCTTT.

This chain joins TRBV20-1 and TRBJ1-5; D call uncertain. The V gene's germline CDR1 is DFQATT and CDR2 SNEGSKA (reference sequence). Trimming left V 3 bases short and J 8 bases short, with 17 bases between. CDR3 length: 14 amino acids. The chain's CDR3 is CSASSGNVREPQHF. CDR3 bases: TGCAGTGCTAGTTCGGGGAATGTTCGAGAGCCCCAGCATTTT.

The J gene is TRBJ2-3, the V gene TRBV2, with TRBD2 matching 12 bases. Germline V CDR1 and CDR2: SNHLY, FYNNEI. V shed 7 bases, J shed 4 bases, and the junction held 9 bases outside the gene matches. The CDR3 consists of 16 residues. The CDR3, as DNA: TGTGCCAGCAACCGACTAGCGGGAGTTGGTGCAGATACGCAGTATTTT. This encodes CASNRLAGVGADTQYF.

V and J are TRBV29-1 and TRBJ2-7, with 14 bases fitting TRBD2. The CDR3 is 14 residues long. V lost 7 bases, J lost 2 bases, and 4 bases stayed unmatched. From germline, CDR1 is SQVTM and CDR2 ANQGSEA. CDR3 sequence (DNA): TGCAGCGGGATGGGACTAGCGGGGGCCTACGAGCAGTACGTC. This translates into CSGMGLAGAYEQYV.

The chain carries TRBV19 and TRBJ1-5; tentative D call: TRBD1 (6 bases). Trimming took off 9 bases at V and 8 bases at J, with 20 bases between the two ends. This CDR3 is 14 amino acids long. Germline assignment: CDR1 LNHDA and CDR2 SQIVND (reference sequence). The CDR3: CASPFPGVMEPQHF. CDR3 DNA: TGTGCCAGCCCTTTCCCAGGGGTGATGGAGCCCCAGCATTTT. Filled out from reference TRBV19 and TRBJ1-5, the complete variable domain reads DGGITQSPKYLFRKEGQNVTLSCEQNLNHDAMYWYRQDPGQGLRLIYYSQIVNDFQKGDIAEGYSVSREKKESFPLTVTSAQKNPTAFYLCASPFPGVMEPQHFGDGTRLSIL.

The chain employs TRBV28 and TRBJ2-3; TRBD1 might be the D (6 bases). Trimming left V 3 bases short and J 1 base short, with 11 bases between. Germline CDR1 and CDR2: MDHEN and SYDVKM. CDR3 length equals 15 residues. The CDR3 loop is CASSFSGAGTDTQYF. In DNA, the CDR3 is TGTGCCAGCAGTTTCTCAGGGGCGGGCACAGATACGCAGTATTTT.